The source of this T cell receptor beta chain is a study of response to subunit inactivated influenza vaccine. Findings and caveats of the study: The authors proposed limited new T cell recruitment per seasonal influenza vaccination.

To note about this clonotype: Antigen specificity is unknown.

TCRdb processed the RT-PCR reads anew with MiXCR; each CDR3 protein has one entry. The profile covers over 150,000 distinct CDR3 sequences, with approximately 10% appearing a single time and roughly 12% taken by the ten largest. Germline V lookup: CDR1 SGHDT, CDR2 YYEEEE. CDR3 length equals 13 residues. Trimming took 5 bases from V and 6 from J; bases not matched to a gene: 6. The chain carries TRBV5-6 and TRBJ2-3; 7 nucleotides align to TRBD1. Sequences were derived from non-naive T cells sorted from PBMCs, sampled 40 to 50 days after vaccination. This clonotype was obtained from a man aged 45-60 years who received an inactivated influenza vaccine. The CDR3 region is CASRGQSRDTQYF. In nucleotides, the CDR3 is TGTGCCAGCAGGGGACAGTCCCGGGATACGCAGTATTTT. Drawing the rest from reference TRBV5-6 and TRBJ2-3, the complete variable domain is DAGVTQSPTHLIKTRGQQVTLRCSPKSGHDTVSWYQQALGQGPQFIFQYYEEEERQRGNFPDRFSGHQFPNYSSELNVNALLLGDSALYLCASRGQSRDTQYFGPGTRLTVL.